A single sample gave rise to the 21 T cell receptor beta chains below, sequenced in a study of T cells in Graves' hyperthyroidism and ophthalmopathy. The CDR3 regions of TCR beta were amplified from RNA transcripts. First-round RT-PCR of the TCR CDR3 relied on the HTBI primer set. TCRdb ran MiXCR on the multiplex PCR reads and lists one entry per CDR3 protein. The sample has 210,000 or so distinct CDR3 sequences, more than 15% seen once. The sequenced sample consisted of blood. The receptors come from a man aged 45-60 years with Graves' hyperthyroidism.

This clonotype appeared a few times. The rearrangement joins TRBV29-1 to TRBJ1-1; D perhaps matches TRBD1 (6 bases). CDR1 is SQVTM and CDR2 is ANQGSEA in the germline V gene. The ends were cut back, 5 bases at V and 1 base at J, with 23 bases in the middle. CDR3 size: 17 residues. The CDR3 bases are TGCAGCGTTTTAGGGGGTTCGCTAGGACGTTCGAACACTGAAGCTTTCTTT. It yields the protein CSVLGGSLGRSNTEAFF. The variable domain in full, with the rest retrieved from reference TRBV29-1 and TRBJ1-1, is SAVISQKPSRDICQRGTSLTIQCQVDSQVTMMFWYRQQPGQSLTLIATANQGSEATYESGFVIDKFPISRPNLTFSTLTVSNMSPEDSSIYLCSVLGGSLGRSNTEAFFGQGTRLTVV.

This clonotype was seen ten or more times. The genes are TRBV29-1 and TRBJ2-4, with TRBD1 identical over 8 bases. Trimming at V came to 7 bases and at J to 6 bases, leaving 11 bases not matched to a gene. The V gene's germline CDR1 is SQVTM and CDR2 ANQGSEA. This CDR3 is built from 14 residues. The chain's CDR3 is CSALQGAGGNIQYF. In DNA, the CDR3 is TGCAGCGCCCTCCAGGGGGCTGGTGGAAACATTCAGTACTTC.

At least ten counts were recorded for this clonotype. The chain links TRBV18 to TRBJ1-3, with unresolved D. V was clipped by 0 bases and J by 0 bases, with 9 bases between them. This CDR3 has 16 amino acids. The germline V gene has CDR1 KGHSH and CDR2 LQKENI. The CDR3 spells CASSPPGVYSGNTIYF. The CDR3 nucleotides read TGTGCCAGCTCACCACCTGGGGTCTACTCTGGAAACACCATATATTTT.

This clonotype showed up just a few times. The J gene is TRBJ1-2, the V gene TRBV12-3 or TRBV12-4; D not resolved. Trimming pared 6 bases from V and 7 bases from J, leaving 15 bases between. CDR3 length: 13 amino acids. The CDR3 reads CASSPLTGVGYTF. CDR3 in DNA: TGTGCCAGCAGCCCCCTAACTGGGGTTGGCTACACCTTC.

This clonotype was seen at least ten times. V and J are TRBV27 and TRBJ2-7; 7 bases fit TRBD1. V lost 3 bases, J lost 1 base, and 9 bases stayed unmatched. The CDR3 consists of 16 residues. Germline CDR1 reads MNHEY; CDR2 reads SMNVEV (reference sequence). The chain's CDR3 is CASSFLRTGRSYEQYF. CDR3 nucleotides: TGTGCCAGCAGTTTCCTCCGGACAGGTAGATCCTACGAGCAGTACTTC.

As regards this clonotype: Sequence at one end of the junction differs from germline and may be a read error. This sequence joins TRBV24-1 and TRBJ2-7; D assignment may be TRBD1 or TRBD2 (5 bases each). CDR3 length: 15 residues. Per the germline V gene, CDR1 is KGHDR and CDR2 is SFDVKD. The CDR3 spells CAPSDPGTGSYEQYF. The CDR3 DNA reads as TGTGCCCCCAGTGATCCCGGGACGGGCTCCTACGAGCAGTACTTC.

This clonotype was counted between two and nine times. The rearrangement joins TRBV10-3 to TRBJ2-1, with TRBD2 matching 11 bases. V gave up 6 bases and J gave up 2 bases; unmatched junction bases: 3. CDR1 is ENHRY, CDR2 SYGVKD, per germline. This CDR3 has 15 amino acids. The CDR3 is CAIREGLAAYNEQFF. The CDR3 bases are TGTGCCATCAGGGAGGGACTAGCGGCCTACAATGAGCAGTTCTTC.

This clonotype was counted at least ten times. The rearrangement joins TRBV5-1 to TRBJ2-3, with a tentative D call TRBD1 (6 bases). This CDR3 is 14 amino acids long. V lost 0 bases and J 4 bases, leaving 9 bases between the germline ends. The V gene's germline CDR1 is SGHRS and CDR2 YFSETQ. CDR3 sequence reads: CASSLGGGSDTQYF. CDR3 in DNA: TGCGCCAGCAGCTTGGGAGGGGGATCAGATACGCAGTATTTT.

This clonotype was detected ten times or more. The CDR3 DNA reads as TGTGCCAGCAGCTTCGACTGGGGGGCCAACGTCCTGACTTTC. Encoded protein: CASSFDWGANVLTF. The chain carries TRBV7-2 and TRBJ2-6, with D uncertain. This CDR3 is built from 14 residues. The germline gives CDR1 SGHTA, CDR2 FQGNSA. V was cut by 3 bases and J by 4 bases, with 7 bases left in between.

This clonotype was detected ten times or more. This chain joins TRBV7-9 and TRBJ2-1; the D gene is possibly TRBD2 (6 bases). CDR1 is SEHNR, CDR2 FQNEAQ, per germline (reference sequence). The CDR3 extends over 16 amino acids. The ends were cut back, 5 bases at V and 6 bases at J, with 20 bases in the middle. The chain's CDR3 is CASSLLLGQGGNEQFF. Written as DNA, the CDR3 is TGTGCCAGCAGCCTTCTGTTGGGGCAGGGAGGCAATGAGCAGTTCTTC.

This clonotype was counted ten times or more. The rearrangement links TRBV7-8 to TRBJ2-1, with D uncertain. CDR3 size: 11 residues. V lost 5 bases, J lost 11 bases, and 10 bases lay in between. The germline V gene has CDR1 SGHVS and CDR2 FQNEAQ. The CDR3: CASSRRGKQFF. CDR3 sequence (DNA): TGTGCCAGCAGCCGGAGAGGAAAGCAGTTCTTC.

This clonotype has ten or more counts. The CDR3 region is CASSSGAGGLGEQYF. Here the CDR3 DNA reads TGTGCCAGCAGCTCCGGGGCAGGGGGACTTGGCGAGCAGTACTTC. The chain couples TRBV13 to TRBJ2-7, with a weak D call TRBD1 (7 bases). The V gene lost 4 bases and the J gene lost 6 bases, with 19 bases spanning the gap. Germline CDR1 and CDR2: PRHDT and FYEKMQ (reference sequence). The CDR3 runs 15 residues.

The sample holds many counts of this clonotype. The rearrangement links TRBV18 to TRBJ2-5, with 7 bases identical to TRBD1. Germline V lookup: CDR1 KGHSH, CDR2 LQKENI. This CDR3 has 15 residues. The J segment lost 5 bases and the V segment lost 2 bases, leaving 8 bases of the junction unmatched. The DNA of the CDR3 is TGTGCCAGCTCACCAGCCACAGGGGCCCGGGAGACCCAGTACTTC. Protein: CASSPATGARETQYF.

This chain links TRBV7-9 with TRBJ1-3, with D unresolved. CDR3 length: 15 residues. V dropped 5 bases and J dropped 1 base, with 12 bases sitting between them. The germline V gene encodes CDR1 SEHNR and CDR2 FQNEAQ (reference sequence). The CDR3 here is CASSHREGSGNTIYF. The CDR3 DNA is TGTGCCAGCAGCCACCGGGAGGGATCTGGAAACACCATATATTTT.

This clonotype was detected a few times. V is TRBV20-1 and J is TRBJ2-6, with D perhaps TRBD2 (5 bases). CDR1 DFQATT and CDR2 SNEGSKA come from the germline V gene (reference sequence). The V end lost 3 bases, the J end lost 1 base, and 16 bases lay between the germline ends. CDR3 length equals 17 residues. Here the CDR3 reads CSASEGITSSGANVLTF. DNA for the CDR3: TGCAGTGCTAGTGAGGGAATAACCAGTTCTGGGGCCAACGTCCTGACTTTC.

The chain combines TRBV29-1 with TRBJ1-1, with 10 nucleotides matching TRBD1. This CDR3 contains 14 residues. Losses at the gene ends were 0 bases for V and 3 bases for J; bases not matched to a gene: 1. Germline CDR1 is SQVTM and CDR2 is ANQGSEA. The CDR3 here is CSVEEGTGDTEAFF. CDR3 in DNA: TGCAGCGTTGAAGAAGGGACAGGGGACACTGAAGCTTTCTTT.

This chain links TRBV12-3 or TRBV12-4 with TRBJ1-5; D gene unclear. Between the trimmed V and J ends, which lost 3 bases and 7 bases, there was a span of 7 bases. This CDR3 is 12 amino acids long. Here the CDR3 reads CASSFMEQPQHF. For the CDR3, the DNA is TGTGCCAGCAGTTTCATGGAACAGCCCCAGCATTTT.

This clonotype came up many times. The chain has TRBV7-3 and TRBJ2-1; 8 bases match TRBD1. Germline assignment: CDR1 SGHTA and CDR2 FQGTGA. This CDR3 is built from 15 residues. V lost 5 bases and J lost 2; bases outside the gene matches: 5. Here the CDR3 reads CASSPGTGAYNEQFF. CDR3 sequence (DNA): TGTGCCAGCAGCCCTGGGACAGGCGCCTACAATGAGCAGTTCTTC.

This clonotype has only a few counts. This chain joins TRBV5-1 and TRBJ2-1, with TRBD2 matching 11 bases. CDR3 length: 15 residues. Looked up from germline, CDR1 is SGHRS and CDR2 is YFSETQ. The junction had 4 bases not matched to a gene; V was cut back by 2 bases and J by 6 bases. The CDR3 is CASSLILAGGNEQFF. The CDR3 coding sequence is TGCGCCAGCAGCTTAATCCTAGCGGGGGGCAATGAGCAGTTCTTC.

This clonotype was counted many times. The chain uses TRBV12-3 or TRBV12-4 and TRBJ1-1; D unclear. The V end lost 8 bases, the J end lost 5 bases, and 12 bases lay between the germline ends. The length of the CDR3 is 12 residues. The CDR3 region has the DNA TGTGCCAGCGGTTGGGCGAGGACTGAAGCTTTCTTT. Translating gives CASGWARTEAFF.

J is TRBJ1-2 and V is TRBV30; TRBD1 matches 8 bases. V shed 2 bases and J 8 bases; nucleotides not matched to a gene: 7. Germline CDR1 and CDR2: GTSNPN and SVGIG (reference sequence). CDR3 length: 13 amino acids. CDR3 in DNA: TGTGCCTGGAGTCCACTCGGGACAGGCGGCTACACCTTC. Translation: CAWSPLGTGGYTF.